This T cell receptor (beta chain) comes out of a study of blood T cell repertoires in COVID-19. Study-wide background: The cDNA or gDNA used as material had been derived from T cells, B-cell-depleted T cells, or PBMCs.

The J segment lost 5 bases and the V segment lost 2 bases, leaving 7 bases of the junction unmatched. The CDR3 consists of 16 residues. The germline CDR1 and CDR2 sequences are MNHEY and SVGAGI. Participants' reported clinical history set cohort assignment. Two negative PCRs, clearance, or symptom resolution had been documented for recovered Cohort 3 donors. TCRdb keeps only in-frame clones here, not all; method: immunoSEQ multiplex PCR. In the table there are hundreds of thousands of clones, approximately 91% of which are singletons. Material for sequencing was PBMCs or T cells enriched from blood (not recorded which). This receptor was taken from a woman aged 25 to 45 who had recovered from COVID-19. This sequence joins TRBV6-5 and TRBJ1-5, with 9 bases lining up with TRBD1. The DNA for the CDR3 is TGTGCCAGCAGTTACCGGGACAGGGAAAGGGATCAGCCCCAGCATTTT. Translating it yields CASSYRDRERDQPQHF.